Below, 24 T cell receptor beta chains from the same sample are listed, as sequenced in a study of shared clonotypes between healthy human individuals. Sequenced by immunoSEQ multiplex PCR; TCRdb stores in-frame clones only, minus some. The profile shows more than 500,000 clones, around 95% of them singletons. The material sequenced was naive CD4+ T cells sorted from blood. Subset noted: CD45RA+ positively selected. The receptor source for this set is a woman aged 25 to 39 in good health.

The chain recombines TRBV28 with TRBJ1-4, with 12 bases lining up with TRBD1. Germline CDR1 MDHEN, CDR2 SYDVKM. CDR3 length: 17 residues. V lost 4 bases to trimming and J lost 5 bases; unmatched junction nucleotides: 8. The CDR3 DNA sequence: TGTGCCAGCAGTTCCCGGGACAGGGGGCGCGTGAATGAAAAACTGTTTTTT. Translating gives CASSSRDRGRVNEKLFF. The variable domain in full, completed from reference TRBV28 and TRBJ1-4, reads DVKVTQSSRYLVKRTGEKVFLECVQDMDHENMFWYRQDPGLGLRLIYFSYDVKMKEKGDIPEGYSVSREKKERFSLILESASTNQTSMYLCASSSRDRGRVNEKLFFGSGTQLSVL.

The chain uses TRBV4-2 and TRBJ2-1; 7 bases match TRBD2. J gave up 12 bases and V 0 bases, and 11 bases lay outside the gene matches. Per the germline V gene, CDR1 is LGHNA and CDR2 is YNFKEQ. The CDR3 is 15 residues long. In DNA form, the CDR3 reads TGTGCCAGCAGCCAAGAACGCGGGGGAGAGATCGGGCAGTTCTTC. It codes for CASSQERGGEIGQFF.

The CDR3 DNA follows: TGTGCCAGCAGCTTAGGGGACAGGACCACCTACGAGCAGTACTTC. It yields the protein CASSLGDRTTYEQYF. The V call is TRBV5-8, the J call TRBJ2-5; 8 bases align to TRBD1. The DNA end is more similar to TRBJ2-7, so the J call may be wrong. Germline CDR1 and CDR2: SGHTS and YDEGEE. The CDR3 sequence is 15 residues long.

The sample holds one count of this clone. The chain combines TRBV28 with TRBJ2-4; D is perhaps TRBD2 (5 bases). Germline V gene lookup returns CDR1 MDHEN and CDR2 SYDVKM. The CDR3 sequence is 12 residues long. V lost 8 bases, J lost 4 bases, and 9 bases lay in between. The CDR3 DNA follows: TGTGCCAGCGCTAGCCCGAAAAACATTCAGTACTTC. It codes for CASASPKNIQYF.

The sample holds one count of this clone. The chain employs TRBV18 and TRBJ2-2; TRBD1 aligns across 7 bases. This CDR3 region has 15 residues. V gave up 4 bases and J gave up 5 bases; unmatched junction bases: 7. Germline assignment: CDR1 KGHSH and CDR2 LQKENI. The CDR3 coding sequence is TGTGCCAGCTCACGGGCGACAGGGATTACCGGGGAGCTGTTTTTT. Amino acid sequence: CASSRATGITGELFF.

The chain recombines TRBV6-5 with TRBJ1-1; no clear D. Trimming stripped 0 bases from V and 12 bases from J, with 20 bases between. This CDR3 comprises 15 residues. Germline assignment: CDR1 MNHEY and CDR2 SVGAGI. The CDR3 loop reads CASSYSKTLTYSTFF. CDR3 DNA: TGTGCCAGCAGTTACTCGAAGACCCTAACCTATTCCACTTTCTTT.

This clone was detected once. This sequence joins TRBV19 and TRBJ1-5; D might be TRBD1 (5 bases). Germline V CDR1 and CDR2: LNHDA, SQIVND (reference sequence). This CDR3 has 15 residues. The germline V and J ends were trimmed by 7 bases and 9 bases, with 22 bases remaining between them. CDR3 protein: CASTPGTGVVGPQHF. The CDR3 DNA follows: TGTGCCAGTACCCCGGGGACGGGAGTCGTGGGGCCCCAGCATTTT.

DNA for the CDR3: TGCGCCAGCAGGCAGCAACAGGGCTCTGGTTACGAGCAGTACTTC. Amino acids: CASRQQQGSGYEQYF. The rearrangement uses TRBV5-1 and TRBJ2-7; maybe TRBD1 (6 bases). The CDR3 extends over 15 amino acids. V lost 5 bases to trimming and J lost 4 bases, with 19 bases between them. Germline V gene data show CDR1 as SGHRS and CDR2 as YFSETQ.

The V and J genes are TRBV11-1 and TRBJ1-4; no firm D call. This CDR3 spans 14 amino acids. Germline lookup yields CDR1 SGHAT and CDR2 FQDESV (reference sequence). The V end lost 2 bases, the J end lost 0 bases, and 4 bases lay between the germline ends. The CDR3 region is CASSLTATNEKLFF. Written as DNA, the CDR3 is TGTGCCAGCAGCTTAACCGCAACTAATGAAAAACTGTTTTTT.

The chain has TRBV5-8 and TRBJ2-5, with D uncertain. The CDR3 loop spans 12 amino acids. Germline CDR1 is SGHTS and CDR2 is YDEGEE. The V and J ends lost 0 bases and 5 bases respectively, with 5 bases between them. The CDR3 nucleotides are TGTGCCAGCAGCTTGGTACAGGAGACCCAGTACTTC. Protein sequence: CASSLVQETQYF.

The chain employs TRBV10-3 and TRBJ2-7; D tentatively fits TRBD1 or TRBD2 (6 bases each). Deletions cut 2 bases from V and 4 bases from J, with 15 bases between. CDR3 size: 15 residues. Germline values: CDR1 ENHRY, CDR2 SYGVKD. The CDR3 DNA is TGTGCCATCAGTGAGACCCACGTAGGGGGGTACGAGCAGTACTTC. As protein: CAISETHVGGYEQYF.

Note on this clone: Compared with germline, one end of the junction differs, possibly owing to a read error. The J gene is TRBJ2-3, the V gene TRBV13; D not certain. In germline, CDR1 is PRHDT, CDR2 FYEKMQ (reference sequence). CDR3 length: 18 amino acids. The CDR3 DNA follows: TGTGCCAGCAGGTTAGCAGTAGGGTTTGAAACTAGCACAGATACGCAGTATTTT. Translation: CASRLAVGFETSTDTQYF. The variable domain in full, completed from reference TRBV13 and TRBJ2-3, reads AAGVIQSPRHLIKEKRETATLKCYPIPRHDTVYWYQQGPGQDPQFLISFYEKMQSDKGSIPDRFSAQQFSDYHSELNMSSLELGDSALYFCASRLAVGFETSTDTQYFGPGTRLTVL.

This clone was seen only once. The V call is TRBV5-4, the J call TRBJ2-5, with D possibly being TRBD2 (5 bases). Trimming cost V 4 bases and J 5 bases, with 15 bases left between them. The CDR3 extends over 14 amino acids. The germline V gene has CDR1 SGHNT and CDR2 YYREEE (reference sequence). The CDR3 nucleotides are TGTGCCAGCAGCCCGGTGGACTCGCAGGAGACCCAGTACTTC. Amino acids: CASSPVDSQETQYF. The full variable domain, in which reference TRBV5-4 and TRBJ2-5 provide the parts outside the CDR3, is ETGVTQSPTHLIKTRGQQVTLRCSSQSGHNTVSWYQQALGQGPQFIFQYYREEENGRGNFPPRFSGLQFPNYSSELNVNALELDDSALYLCASSPVDSQETQYFGPGTRLLVL.

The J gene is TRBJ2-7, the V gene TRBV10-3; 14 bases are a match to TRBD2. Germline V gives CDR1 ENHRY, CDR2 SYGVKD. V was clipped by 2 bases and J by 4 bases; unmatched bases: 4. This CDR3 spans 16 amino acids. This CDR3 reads CAISEPGTSGSYEQYF. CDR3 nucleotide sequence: TGTGCCATCAGTGAGCCGGGGACTAGCGGGAGTTACGAGCAGTACTTC.

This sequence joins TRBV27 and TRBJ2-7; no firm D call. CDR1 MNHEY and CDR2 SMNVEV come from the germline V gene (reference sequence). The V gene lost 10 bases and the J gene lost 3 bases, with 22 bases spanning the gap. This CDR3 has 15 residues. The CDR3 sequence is CATASRVILDYEQYF. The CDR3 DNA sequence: TGTGCCACCGCCAGCCGGGTTATCCTAGACTACGAGCAGTACTTC.

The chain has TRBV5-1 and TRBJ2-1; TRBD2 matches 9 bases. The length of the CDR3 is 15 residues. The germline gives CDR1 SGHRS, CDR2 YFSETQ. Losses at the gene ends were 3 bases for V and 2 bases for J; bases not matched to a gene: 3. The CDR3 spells CASSWGGRAYNEQFF. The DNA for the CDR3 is TGCGCCAGCAGCTGGGGCGGGAGGGCCTACAATGAGCAGTTCTTC.

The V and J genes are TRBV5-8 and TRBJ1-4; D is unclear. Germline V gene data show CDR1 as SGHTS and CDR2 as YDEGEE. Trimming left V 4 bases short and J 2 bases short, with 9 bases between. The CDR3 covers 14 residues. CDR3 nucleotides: TGTGCCAGCAGCCCCGGCTGGACTAATGAAAAACTGTTTTTT. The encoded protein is CASSPGWTNEKLFF.

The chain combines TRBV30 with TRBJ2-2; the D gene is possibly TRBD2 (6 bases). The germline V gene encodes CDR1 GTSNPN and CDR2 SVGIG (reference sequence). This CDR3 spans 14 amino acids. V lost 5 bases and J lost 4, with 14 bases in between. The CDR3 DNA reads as TGTGCCTGGGAACTAGCAGAGGGCACCGGGGAGCTGTTTTTT. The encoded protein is CAWELAEGTGELFF.

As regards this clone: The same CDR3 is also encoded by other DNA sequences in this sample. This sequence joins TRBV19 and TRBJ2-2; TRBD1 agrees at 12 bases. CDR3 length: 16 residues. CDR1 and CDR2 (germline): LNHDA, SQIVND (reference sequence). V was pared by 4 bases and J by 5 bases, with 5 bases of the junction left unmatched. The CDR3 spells CASSTRDRGQTGELFF. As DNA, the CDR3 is TGTGCCAGTAGTACCCGGGACAGGGGGCAAACCGGGGAGCTGTTTTTT.

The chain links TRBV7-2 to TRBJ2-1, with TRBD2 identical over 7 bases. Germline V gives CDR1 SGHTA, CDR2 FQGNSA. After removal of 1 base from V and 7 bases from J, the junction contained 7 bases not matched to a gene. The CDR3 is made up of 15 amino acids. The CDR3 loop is CASSLGGSLSNEQFF. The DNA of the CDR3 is TGTGCCAGCAGCTTAGGCGGGAGTCTCAGTAATGAGCAGTTCTTC.

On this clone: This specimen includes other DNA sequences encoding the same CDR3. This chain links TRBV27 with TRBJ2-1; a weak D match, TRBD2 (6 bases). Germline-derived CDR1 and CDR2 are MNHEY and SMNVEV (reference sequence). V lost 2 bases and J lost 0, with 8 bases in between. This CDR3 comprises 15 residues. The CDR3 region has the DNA TGTGCCAGCAGTTTAGGGGGGAGCTCCTACAATGAGCAGTTCTTC. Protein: CASSLGGSSYNEQFF.

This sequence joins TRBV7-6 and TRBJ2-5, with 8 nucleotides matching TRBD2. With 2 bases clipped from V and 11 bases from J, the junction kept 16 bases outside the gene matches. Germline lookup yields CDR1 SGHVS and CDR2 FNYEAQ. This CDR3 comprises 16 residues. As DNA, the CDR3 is TGTGCCAGCAGCTTAAGCCCGGGAGGGCCGGAGGGGGAGCAGTACTTC. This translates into CASSLSPGGPEGEQYF.

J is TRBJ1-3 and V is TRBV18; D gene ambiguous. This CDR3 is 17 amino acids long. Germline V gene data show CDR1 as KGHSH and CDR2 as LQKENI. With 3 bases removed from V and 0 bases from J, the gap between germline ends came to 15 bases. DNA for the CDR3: TGTGCCAGCTCACCTTCCCCGGGTCTTTCCTCTGGAAACACCATATATTTT. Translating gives CASSPSPGLSSGNTIYF.

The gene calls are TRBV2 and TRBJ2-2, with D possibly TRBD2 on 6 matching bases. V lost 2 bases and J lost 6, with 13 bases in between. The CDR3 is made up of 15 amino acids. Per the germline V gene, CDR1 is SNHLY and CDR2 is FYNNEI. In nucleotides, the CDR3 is TGTGCCAGCAGTGAACGGGCGGGATGGGCCGGGGAGCTGTTTTTT. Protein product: CASSERAGWAGELFF.